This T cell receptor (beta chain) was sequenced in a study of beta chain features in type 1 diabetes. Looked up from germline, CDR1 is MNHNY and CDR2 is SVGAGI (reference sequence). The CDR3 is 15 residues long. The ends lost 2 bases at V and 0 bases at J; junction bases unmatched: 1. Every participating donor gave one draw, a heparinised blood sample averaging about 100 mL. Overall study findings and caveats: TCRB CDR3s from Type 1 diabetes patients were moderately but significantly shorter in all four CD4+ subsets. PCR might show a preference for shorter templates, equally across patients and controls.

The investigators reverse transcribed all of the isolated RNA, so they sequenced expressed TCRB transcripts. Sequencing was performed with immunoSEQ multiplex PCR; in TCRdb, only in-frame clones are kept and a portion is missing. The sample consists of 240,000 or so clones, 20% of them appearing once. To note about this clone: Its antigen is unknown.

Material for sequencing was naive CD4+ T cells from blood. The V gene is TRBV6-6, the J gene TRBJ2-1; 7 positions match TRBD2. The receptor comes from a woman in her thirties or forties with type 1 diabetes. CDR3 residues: CASSYGGSSYNEQFF. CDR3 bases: TGTGCCAGCAGTTACGGCGGGAGCTCCTACAATGAGCAGTTCTTC.